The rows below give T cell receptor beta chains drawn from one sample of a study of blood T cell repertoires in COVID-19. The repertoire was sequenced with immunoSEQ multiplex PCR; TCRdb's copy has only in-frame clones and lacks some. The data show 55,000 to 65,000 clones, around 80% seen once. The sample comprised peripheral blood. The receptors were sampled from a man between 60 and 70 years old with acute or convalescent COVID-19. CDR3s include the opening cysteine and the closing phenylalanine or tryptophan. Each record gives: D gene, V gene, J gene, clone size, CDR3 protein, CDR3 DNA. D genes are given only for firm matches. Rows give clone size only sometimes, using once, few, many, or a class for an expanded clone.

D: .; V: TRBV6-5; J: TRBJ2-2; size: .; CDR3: CASRLIQQEELFF; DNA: TGTGCCAGCAGACTCATACAACAGGAGGAGCTGTTTTTT
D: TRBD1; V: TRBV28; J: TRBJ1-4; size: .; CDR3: CATTGNEKLFF; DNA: TGTGCCACGACAGGGAACGAAAAACTGTTTTTT
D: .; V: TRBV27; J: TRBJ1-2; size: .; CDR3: CASSSMAATYGYTF; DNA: TGTGCCAGCAGTTCGATGGCGGCTACCTATGGCTACACCTTC
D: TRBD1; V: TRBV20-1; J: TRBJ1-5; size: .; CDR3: CSASEGRGPQPQHF; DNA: TGCAGTGCTAGTGAAGGCAGGGGGCCTCAGCCCCAGCATTTT
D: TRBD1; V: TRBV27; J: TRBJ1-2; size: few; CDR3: CASRSRTGTNYGYTF; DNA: TGTGCCAGCAGATCCAGGACAGGCACTAACTATGGCTACACCTTC
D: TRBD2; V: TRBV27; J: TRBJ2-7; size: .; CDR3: CASRGLAGGQGEQYF; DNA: TGTGCCAGCAGGGGACTAGCGGGAGGGCAAGGCGAGCAGTACTTC
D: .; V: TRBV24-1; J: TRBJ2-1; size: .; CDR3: CATSDSGVLPEQFF; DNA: TGTGCCACCAGTGATTCAGGGGTCCTCCCTGAGCAGTTCTTC
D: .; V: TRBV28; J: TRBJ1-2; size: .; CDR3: CASRLQGNYGYTF; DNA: TGTGCCAGCAGGCTACAGGGTAACTATGGCTACACCTTC
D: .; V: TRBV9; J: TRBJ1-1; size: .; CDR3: CASSVVMNTEAFF; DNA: TGTGCCAGCAGCGTAGTTATGAACACTGAAGCTTTCTTT
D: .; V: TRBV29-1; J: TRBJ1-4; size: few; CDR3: CSIRGSFNEKLFF; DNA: TGCAGCATCAGGGGCAGCTTTAATGAAAAACTGTTTTTT
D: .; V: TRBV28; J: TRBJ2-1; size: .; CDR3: CASSEAGRRNEQFF; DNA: TGTGCCAGCAGTGAGGCGGGACGTCGTAATGAGCAGTTCTTC
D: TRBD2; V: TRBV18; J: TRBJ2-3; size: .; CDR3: CASSPLTSGSDTQYF; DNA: TGTGCCAGCTCACCGTTGACTAGCGGTTCAGATACGCAGTATTTT
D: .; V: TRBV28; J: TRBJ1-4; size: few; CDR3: CASSFNRQVFEKLFF; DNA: TGTGCCAGCAGTTTTAATCGACAAGTGTTTGAAAAACTGTTTTTT
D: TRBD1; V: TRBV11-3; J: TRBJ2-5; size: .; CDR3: CASSPGTGSQETQYF; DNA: TGTGCCAGCAGCCCCGGGACAGGGAGCCAAGAGACCCAGTACTTC
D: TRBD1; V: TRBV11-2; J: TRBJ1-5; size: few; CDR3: CASSLRQGANQPQHF; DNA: TGTGCCAGCAGCTTAAGACAGGGGGCCAATCAGCCCCAGCATTTT
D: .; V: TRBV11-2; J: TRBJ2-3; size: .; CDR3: CASRRTDTQYF; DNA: TGTGCCAGCAGGAGGACAGATACGCAGTATTTT
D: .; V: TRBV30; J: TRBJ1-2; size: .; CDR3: CAWISRASYGYTF; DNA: TGTGCCTGGATCTCCAGGGCCTCCTATGGCTACACCTTC
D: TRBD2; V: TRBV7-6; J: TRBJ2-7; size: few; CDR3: CASSLGTSGIYEQYF; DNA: TGTGCCAGCAGCTTGGGGACTAGCGGGATCTACGAGCAGTACTTC
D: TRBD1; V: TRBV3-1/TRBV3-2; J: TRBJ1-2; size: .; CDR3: CASSQGQGFFGYTF; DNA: TGTGCCAGCAGCCAAGGACAGGGTTTCTTCGGCTACACCTTC
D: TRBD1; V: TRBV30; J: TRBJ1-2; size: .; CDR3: CAYSRGALNYGYTF; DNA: TGTGCCTACTCCAGGGGGGCCCTCAACTATGGCTACACCTTC
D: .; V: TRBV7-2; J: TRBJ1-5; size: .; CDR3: CASSLGHSYSNQPQHF; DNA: TGTGCCAGCAGCTTAGGTCACAGCTATAGCAATCAGCCCCAGCATTTT
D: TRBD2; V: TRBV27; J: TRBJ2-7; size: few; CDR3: CASSLHLAGYEQYF; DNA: TGTGCCAGCAGTTTACACCTAGCGGGTTACGAGCAGTACTTC
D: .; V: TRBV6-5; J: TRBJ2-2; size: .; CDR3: CASSYTKRTGELFF; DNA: TGTGCCAGCAGTTACACAAAGAGGACCGGGGAGCTGTTTTTT
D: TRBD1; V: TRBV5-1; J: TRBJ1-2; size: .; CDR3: CASSLEGQGDNYGYTF; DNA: TGCGCCAGCAGCTTGGAGGGACAGGGAGACAACTATGGCTACACCTTC
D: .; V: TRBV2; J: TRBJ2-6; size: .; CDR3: CASDTLGGSGANVLTF; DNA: TGTGCCAGCGATACTTTGGGAGGCTCTGGGGCCAACGTCCTGACTTTC
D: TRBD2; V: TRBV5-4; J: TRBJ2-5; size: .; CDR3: CASRRFTSGKETQYF; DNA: TGTGCCAGCAGGCGGTTCACTAGCGGCAAAGAGACCCAGTACTTC
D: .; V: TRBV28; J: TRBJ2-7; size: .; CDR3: CASTMILGTYEQYF; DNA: TGTGCCAGCACCATGATCCTCGGGACCTACGAGCAGTACTTC
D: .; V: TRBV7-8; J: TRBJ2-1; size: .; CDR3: CASIHRDESSYNEQFF; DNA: TGTGCCAGCATTCATCGGGATGAAAGCTCCTACAATGAGCAGTTCTTC
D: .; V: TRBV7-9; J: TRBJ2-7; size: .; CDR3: CASSFQTGSEYEQYF; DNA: TGTGCCAGCAGCTTTCAGACGGGATCAGAATACGAGCAGTACTTC
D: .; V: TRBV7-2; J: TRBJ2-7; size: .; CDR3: CASSLSLLYEQYF; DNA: TGTGCCAGCAGCTTGTCCCTTCTTTACGAGCAGTACTTC
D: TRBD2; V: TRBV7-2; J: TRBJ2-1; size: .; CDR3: CASSLQTSGHNEQFF; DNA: TGTGCCAGCAGCCTACAGACTAGCGGCCACAATGAGCAGTTCTTC
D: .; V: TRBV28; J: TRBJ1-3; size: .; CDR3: CASLPQTAFSGNTIYF; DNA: TGTGCCAGCCTACCCCAAACCGCATTCTCTGGAAACACCATATATTTT
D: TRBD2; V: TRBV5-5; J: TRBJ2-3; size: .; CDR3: CASSLRLAGVTDTQYF; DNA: TGTGCCAGCAGCTTAAGACTAGCGGGAGTCACAGATACGCAGTATTTT
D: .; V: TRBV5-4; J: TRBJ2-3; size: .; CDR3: CASSRGSGGDTQYF; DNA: TGTGCCAGCAGCCGGGGGTCTGGAGGGGATACGCAGTATTTT
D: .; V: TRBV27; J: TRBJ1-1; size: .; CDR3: CASSWQPNTEAFF; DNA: TGTGCCAGCAGTTGGCAACCGAACACTGAAGCTTTCTTT